The sample holds a few counts of the clone carrying this T cell receptor beta chain. Its specificity is not known. Trimming shortened V by 5 bases and J by 7 bases, and 20 bases separated the two germline ends. There are 15 residues in the CDR3. Germline CDR1 is MNHEY and CDR2 is SVGAGI. Time point given: newly diagnosed, previously untreated cHL patient sample. Thawed PBMCs underwent magnetic negative selection to obtain purified CD8+ T cells. Investigators turned to newly diagnosed, untreated classical Hodgkin lymphoma PBMCs for comparison. Repertoires were generated with immunoSEQ multiplex PCR, while TCRdb's copy carries only in-frame clones and drops some. Of about 21,000 clones in the sample, around nine tenths are singletons; the top ten hold 6.8%. These data come from a study of PD-1 blockade in classical Hodgkin lymphoma. Study-level results: Newly diagnosed patients were reported to exhibit reduced baseline TCR diversity relative to healthy donors. Possible causes of repertoire differences, disease activity or prior therapy, remain undefined.

The receptor comes from a human donor with classical Hodgkin lymphoma. Source material: CD8+ T cells from blood. V gene TRBV6-5 combines with J gene TRBJ1-2; TRBD1 is a possible D gene (5 bases). The CDR3: CASSPLGVQGGGYTF. CDR3 sequence (DNA): TGTGCCAGCAGTCCATTAGGCGTCCAGGGAGGTGGCTACACCTTC.